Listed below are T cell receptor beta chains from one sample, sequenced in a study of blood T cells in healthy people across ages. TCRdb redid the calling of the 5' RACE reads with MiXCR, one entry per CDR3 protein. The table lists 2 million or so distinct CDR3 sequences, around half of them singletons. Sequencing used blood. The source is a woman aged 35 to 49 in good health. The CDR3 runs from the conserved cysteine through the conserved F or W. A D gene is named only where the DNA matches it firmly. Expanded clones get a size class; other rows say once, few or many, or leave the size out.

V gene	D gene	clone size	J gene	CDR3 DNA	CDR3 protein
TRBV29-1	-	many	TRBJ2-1	TGCAGCGTTGATACCGGCCAGGGCCAGGGCTTTGAGCAGTTCTTC	CSVDTGQGQGFEQFF
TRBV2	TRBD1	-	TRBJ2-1	TGTGCCAACCCCCAGGCGGGGGACAGGGGGTACAATGAGCAGTTCTTC	CANPQAGDRGYNEQFF
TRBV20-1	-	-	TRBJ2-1	TGCAGTGCTACAGCTAGCGAGGGACCACGCTCCTACAATGAGCAGTTCTTC	CSATASEGPRSYNEQFF
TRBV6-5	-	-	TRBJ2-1	TGTGCCAGCAGTTACGATACGGTAAACAATGAGCAGTTCTTC	CASSYDTVNNEQFF
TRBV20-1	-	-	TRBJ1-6	TGCAGTACGTCAATGGCCGATTCACCCCTCCACTTT	CSTSMADSPLHF
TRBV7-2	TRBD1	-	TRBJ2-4	TGTGCCAGCAGCCCGGAGCCCAACAGGGGGACAGCCAAAAGCATTCAGTACTTC	CASSPEPNRGTAKSIQYF
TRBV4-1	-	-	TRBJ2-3	TGCGCCAGCAGCCAAGTTTGGGGCTCGGAATATACGCAGTATTTT	CASSQVWGSEYTQYF
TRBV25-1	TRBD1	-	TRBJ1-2	TGTGCCAGCAGTGACAGACAGGGCCGCAACTATGGCTACACCTTC	CASSDRQGRNYGYTF
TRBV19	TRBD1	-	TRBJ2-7	TGTGCCAGTATCCCACAGGGGGGCTACGAGCAGTACTTC	CASIPQGGYEQYF
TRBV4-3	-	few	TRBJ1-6	TGCGCCAGCAGCCAGGATGAGGGCCGGAATTCACCTCTCCACTTT	CASSQDEGRNSPLHF
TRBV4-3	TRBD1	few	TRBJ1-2	TGCGCCAGCAGCCAAGATCGACAGGGGACCAACTATGGCTACACCTTC	CASSQDRQGTNYGYTF
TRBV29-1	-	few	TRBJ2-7	TGCAGCGTTTATGGCGGGGCCTCCTACGAGCAGTACTTC	CSVYGGASYEQYF
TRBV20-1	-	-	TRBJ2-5	TGCAGTGCTATAGCAGGGACTGCCCTCGGAGAGCAGTACTTC	CSAIAGTALGEQYF